This TCR beta chain was captured by sequencing in a study of blood T cell repertoires in COVID-19. The CDR3 covers 14 residues. Trimming removed 4 bases at V and 2 bases at J, with 11 bases between. CDR1 and CDR2 from the germline V gene are MDHEN and SYDVKM. Some clones are missing from TCRdb's copy, which holds only in-frame ones; the method was immunoSEQ multiplex PCR. The table lists about 220,000 clones, 82% of them singletons. This sequence was found in a woman aged 60-70 years who had recovered from COVID-19. The chain has TRBV28 and TRBJ1-2; D ambiguous. The specimen sequenced was PBMCs or T cells enriched from blood (not recorded which). CDR3 coding DNA: TGTGCCAGCAGTTCCATACAGAAAAACTATGGCTACACCTTC. This codes for CASSSIQKNYGYTF.